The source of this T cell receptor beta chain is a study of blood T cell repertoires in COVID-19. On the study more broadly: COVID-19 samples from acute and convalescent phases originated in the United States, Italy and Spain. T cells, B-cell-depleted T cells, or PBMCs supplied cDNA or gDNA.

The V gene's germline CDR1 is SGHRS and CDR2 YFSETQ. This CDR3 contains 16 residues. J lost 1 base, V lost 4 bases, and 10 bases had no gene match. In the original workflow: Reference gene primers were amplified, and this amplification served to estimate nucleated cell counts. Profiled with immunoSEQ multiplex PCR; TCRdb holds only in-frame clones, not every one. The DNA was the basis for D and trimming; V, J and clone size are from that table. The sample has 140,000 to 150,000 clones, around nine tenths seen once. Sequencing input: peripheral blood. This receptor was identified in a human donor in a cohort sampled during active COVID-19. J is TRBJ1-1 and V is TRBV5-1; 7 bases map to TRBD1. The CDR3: CASSPPYRGRNTEAFF. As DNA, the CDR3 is TGCGCCAGCAGCCCTCCTTACAGGGGACGGAACACTGAAGCTTTCTTT.